The rows below give T cell receptor beta chains drawn from one sample of a study of cytomegalovirus exposure and HLA in healthy donors. The data were produced by immunoSEQ multiplex PCR, yet TCRdb's version contains in-frame clones alone and is incomplete. The table includes about 110,000 clones, about 70% detected once. Material for sequencing was PBMCs. The receptors derive from a man younger than 40 in good health and CMV-seropositive. Each CDR3 is given with its conserved first and last residue. A D gene is named only where the DNA matches it firmly. Clone sizes are given selectively: once, few, many, or a class where the clone is expanded.

d_call: TRBD2; j_call: TRBJ2-7; v_call: TRBV28; clone_size: .; cdr3_nt: TGTGCCAGCACGGGGGGAGAGCAGTACTTC; cdr3_aa: CASTGGEQYF
d_call: TRBD1; j_call: TRBJ2-5; v_call: TRBV5-1; clone_size: .; cdr3_nt: TGCGCCAGCTCTGGACAGGGCCAAGAGACCCAGTACTTC; cdr3_aa: CASSGQGQETQYF
d_call: .; j_call: TRBJ2-3; v_call: TRBV2; clone_size: medium-sized; cdr3_nt: TGTGCCAGCAGTCTGGAGACAGATACGCAGTATTTT; cdr3_aa: CASSLETDTQYF
d_call: .; j_call: TRBJ2-5; v_call: TRBV28; clone_size: .; cdr3_nt: TGTGCCAGCAGTTTTTCCCAGGGTCCCCAAGAGACCCAGTACTTC; cdr3_aa: CASSFSQGPQETQYF
d_call: TRBD1; j_call: TRBJ2-3; v_call: TRBV7-6; clone_size: .; cdr3_nt: TGTGCCAGCAGCTTACGGGCGCAAAGGGGGCCGGGTGATACGCAGTATTTT; cdr3_aa: CASSLRAQRGPGDTQYF
d_call: .; j_call: TRBJ1-2; v_call: TRBV4-2; clone_size: few; cdr3_nt: TGTGCCAGCAGCCAAGACCCCTCAGGGATCCATGGCTACACCTTC; cdr3_aa: CASSQDPSGIHGYTF
d_call: .; j_call: TRBJ2-7; v_call: TRBV11-2; clone_size: .; cdr3_nt: TGTGCCAGCGATGACCCAGGGGCCTACGAGCAGTACTTC; cdr3_aa: CASDDPGAYEQYF
d_call: .; j_call: TRBJ2-3; v_call: TRBV7-9; clone_size: few; cdr3_nt: TGTGCCAGCACCCTCACAGATACGCAGTATTTT; cdr3_aa: CASTLTDTQYF
d_call: TRBD1; j_call: TRBJ2-7; v_call: TRBV5-4; clone_size: .; cdr3_nt: TGTGCCAGCAGCTTTGGACAGGGTTCTTACGAGCAGTACTTC; cdr3_aa: CASSFGQGSYEQYF
d_call: TRBD2; j_call: TRBJ2-5; v_call: TRBV9; clone_size: .; cdr3_nt: TGTGCCAGCAGCGCAGGGACTAGCGGGGGAGGTTACCAAGAGACCCAGTACTTC; cdr3_aa: CASSAGTSGGGYQETQYF
d_call: TRBD1; j_call: TRBJ1-6; v_call: TRBV19; clone_size: .; cdr3_nt: TGTGCCAGTAGGAGACAGGGGGATTCACCCCTCCACTTT; cdr3_aa: CASRRQGDSPLHF